Below, 30 T cell receptor beta chains from the same sample are listed, as sequenced in a study of blood T cells in healthy people across ages. Sample-barcoded 5' priming and a J-beta primer mix drove a second PCR of about 6 to 12 cycles. TCRdb used MiXCR to reprocess the 5' RACE reads, holding one entry per CDR3 protein. This sample yields about 1.7 million distinct CDR3 sequences, of which about 30% are seen a single time; roughly 8% belongs to the top ten. Sequencing was performed on blood. The receptors here all came from a woman aged 25 to 39 in good health.

This clonotype appeared a few times. The chain is built from TRBV18 and TRBJ1-5; D remains ambiguous. The ends were cut back, 8 bases at V and 0 bases at J, with 11 bases in the middle. The CDR3 is made up of 14 amino acids. Germline V lookup: CDR1 KGHSH, CDR2 LQKENI. The CDR3 bases are TGTGCCAGCCACGCGGAGTATAGCAATCAGCCCCAGCATTTT. Residues: CASHAEYSNQPQHF.

This clonotype showed up just a few times. The chain uses TRBV5-1 and TRBJ2-1; 10 bases line up with TRBD1. J lost 1 base, V lost 2 bases, and 6 bases had no gene match. Germline CDR1 is SGHRS and CDR2 is YFSETQ. The CDR3 covers 17 residues. The CDR3 region is CASSLQPGQGSYNEQFF. CDR3 nucleotide sequence: TGCGCCAGCAGCTTACAACCGGGACAGGGGTCCTACAATGAGCAGTTCTTC.

This clonotype occurred a few times. The rearrangement links TRBV3-1 to TRBJ2-3, with a possible D match to TRBD2 (5 bases). Trimming left V 6 bases short and J 0 bases short, with 13 bases between. The length of the CDR3 is 15 residues. The germline gives CDR1 LGHDT, CDR2 YNNKEL (reference sequence). Here the CDR3 reads CASRDSSASTDTQYF. In nucleotides, the CDR3 is TGTGCCAGCAGGGACTCAAGTGCTAGCACAGATACGCAGTATTTT.

Of note for this clonotype: A much larger clone differs by one base, so this may be a read error. The CDR3 loop is CAIGESPGLGTDTQYF. DNA of the CDR3: TGTGCCATCGGTGAGTCTCCGGGCTTGGGCACAGATACGCAGTATTTT. This chain connects TRBV10-3 to TRBJ2-3; the D is unclear. This CDR3 is built from 16 residues. Germline CDR1 is ENHRY and CDR2 is SYGVKD.

This chain joins TRBV4-3 and TRBJ2-7, with 9 bases that match TRBD1. The germline V gene encodes CDR1 LGHNA and CDR2 YSLEER. The CDR3 spans 16 residues. Germline trimming cut 0 bases from V and 2 bases from J; bases unmatched to any gene: 5. The CDR3 loop reads CASSQEWGQGPYEQYF. CDR3 bases: TGCGCCAGCAGCCAAGAATGGGGACAGGGACCCTACGAGCAGTACTTC.

A single count supports this clonotype. The chain couples TRBV29-1 to TRBJ2-7; no clear D. Trimming stripped 8 bases from V and 4 bases from J, with 12 bases between. The germline CDR1 and CDR2 sequences are SQVTM and ANQGSEA. The CDR3 runs 11 residues. DNA for the CDR3: TGCAGCCCCAGGCCGATTTACGAGCAGTACTTC. Its protein product is CSPRPIYEQYF.

The V gene is TRBV7-2, the J gene TRBJ2-3, with 7 positions matching TRBD2. J was trimmed by 6 bases and V by 5 bases; bases with no gene match: 14. Germline assignment: CDR1 SGHTA and CDR2 FQGNSA. CDR3 length: 16 amino acids. In DNA form, the CDR3 reads TGTGCCAGCAGCCCCAGGTGGGGCGGGAGAGGGGATACGCAGTATTTT. This translates into CASSPRWGGRGDTQYF.

This clonotype was counted between two and nine times. The chain has TRBV28 and TRBJ1-2, with TRBD1 matching over 7 bases. CDR3 length: 15 residues. The V gene end was trimmed by 4 bases and the J gene end by 3 bases; junction bases not matched to a gene: 8. Germline V lookup: CDR1 MDHEN, CDR2 SYDVKM. CDR3 region: CASSSTGLLYYGYTF. Written as DNA, the CDR3 is TGTGCCAGCAGTTCGACAGGGTTGCTATACTATGGCTACACCTTC.

J is TRBJ1-3 and V is TRBV20-1; unclear D gene. Looked up from germline, CDR1 is DFQATT and CDR2 is SNEGSKA (reference sequence). V was clipped by 3 bases and J by 4 bases, with 13 bases between them. The CDR3 extends over 14 amino acids. The CDR3 is CSARVPQRGNTIYF. CDR3 sequence (DNA): TGCAGTGCTAGGGTCCCACAGCGCGGAAACACCATATATTTT.

The V and J genes are TRBV7-2 and TRBJ2-2, with D unclear. Trimming took off 5 bases at V and 11 bases at J, with 15 bases between the two ends. The CDR3 extends over 13 amino acids. CDR1 and CDR2 (germline): SGHTA, FQGNSA. The CDR3 sequence is CASSVSFSGELFF. The CDR3, as DNA: TGTGCCAGCAGCGTGTCGTTTTCGGGCGAGCTGTTTTTT. The variable domain in full, with the rest retrieved from reference TRBV7-2 and TRBJ2-2, is GAGVSQSPSNKVTEKGKDVELRCDPISGHTALYWYRQSLGQGLEFLIYFQGNSAPDKSGLPSDRFSAERTGGSVSTLTIQRTQQEDSAVYLCASSVSFSGELFFGEGSRLTVL.

This clonotype was seen a few times. The chain recombines TRBV2 with TRBJ1-2, with D perhaps TRBD1 (5 bases). With 6 bases removed from V and 4 bases from J, the gap between germline ends came to 12 bases. Germline V gene data show CDR1 as SNHLY and CDR2 as FYNNEI. CDR3 length equals 13 residues. CDR3 nucleotides: TGTGCCAGCAGGGCAGGGTTTGGCTATGGCTACACCTTC. Its translation is CASRAGFGYGYTF.

This clonotype appeared a few times. V and J are TRBV24-1 and TRBJ1-2; the D gene is possibly TRBD1 (6 bases). Germline CDR1 KGHDR, CDR2 SFDVKD. Deletions cut 9 bases from V and 7 bases from J, with 14 bases between. The CDR3 has 12 amino acids. The CDR3 bases are TGTGCCACCCCGGCAGGGGATGCTGGCTACACCTTC. Its protein is CATPAGDAGYTF.

This chain connects TRBV5-1 to TRBJ2-5; maybe TRBD1 (6 bases). This CDR3 has 14 amino acids. With 9 bases removed from V and 3 bases from J, the gap between germline ends came to 18 bases. CDR1 is SGHRS, CDR2 YFSETQ, per germline. The CDR3 bases are TGCGCCAACCGTAGCAGAGGGGGTGAAGAGACCCAGTACTTC. As protein: CANRSRGGEETQYF.

The rearrangement links TRBV29-1 to TRBJ1-5, with a tentative D call TRBD1 (6 bases). The length of the CDR3 is 14 residues. Per the germline V gene, CDR1 is SQVTM and CDR2 is ANQGSEA. V lost 7 bases and J lost 2, with 15 bases in between. The DNA for the CDR3 is TGCAGCGCAACAGGGTCGGCCGGCAATCAGCCCCAGCATTTT. Amino acids: CSATGSAGNQPQHF.

This clonotype was seen more than once but under ten times. An end of the junction differs from the germline gene, which may be a read error. The CDR3 spells CASGPAWRETPYF. CDR3 in DNA: TGTGCTAGTGGCCCAGCCTGGAGGGAGACCCCGTACTTC. The J gene is TRBJ2-5, the V gene TRBV12-5; tentatively, D is TRBD2 (6 bases). The CDR3 extends over 13 amino acids. The germline gives CDR1 LGHNT, CDR2 FRNRAP.

The chain joins TRBV20-1 to TRBJ2-7, with 9 positions matching TRBD1. V gave up 4 bases and J gave up 7 bases; unmatched junction bases: 8. This CDR3 region has 13 residues. CDR1 DFQATT and CDR2 SNEGSKA come from the germline V gene (reference sequence). CDR3 amino acids: CSATPTGGYEQYF. The CDR3 nucleotides read TGCAGTGCTACCCCGACAGGGGGGTATGAGCAGTACTTC.

The chain recombines TRBV28 with TRBJ2-7, with a weak D call TRBD2 (5 bases). The CDR3 has 15 residues. CDR1 and CDR2 (germline): MDHEN, SYDVKM. V was shortened by 5 bases and J by 3 bases, with 17 bases between the two germline ends. The CDR3 DNA is TGTGCCAGCAGTAGACTGGCCTCGGGGTTCTACGAGCAGTACTTC. This encodes CASSRLASGFYEQYF.

The chain recombines TRBV5-6 with TRBJ2-3; TRBD2 agrees at 9 bases. Germline trimming cut 0 bases from V and 0 bases from J; bases unmatched to any gene: 5. Looked up from germline, CDR1 is SGHDT and CDR2 is YYEEEE. The CDR3 is 17 residues long. In DNA form, the CDR3 reads TGTGCCAGCAGCTTGGCCGCGGGGGGGCCTAGCACAGATACGCAGTATTTT. The encoded protein is CASSLAAGGPSTDTQYF.

V gene TRBV19 combines with J gene TRBJ2-1, with TRBD1 as a possible D gene (7 bases). V dropped 3 bases and J dropped 7 bases, with 22 bases sitting between them. The CDR3 loop spans 17 amino acids. From germline, CDR1 is LNHDA and CDR2 SQIVND (reference sequence). The CDR3 DNA reads TGTGCCAGTAGTATGAGCCCCTCAGCGGCGGGACAGAATGAGCAGTTCTTC. Its translation: CASSMSPSAAGQNEQFF.

This clonotype was seen more than once but under ten times. The chain joins TRBV7-9 to TRBJ2-5, with 11 bases aligning to TRBD2. The trim removed 1 base at V and 3 bases at J, leaving 7 bases unmatched. The CDR3 extends over 17 amino acids. Germline lookup yields CDR1 SEHNR and CDR2 FQNEAQ (reference sequence). The CDR3 reads CASSLGVAGGSKETQYF. In DNA, the CDR3 is TGTGCCAGCAGCTTAGGGGTAGCGGGAGGGTCCAAAGAGACCCAGTACTTC.

The chain links TRBV2 to TRBJ2-1; no clear D. CDR1 is SNHLY and CDR2 is FYNNEI in the germline V gene. The CDR3 consists of 13 residues. The V end was cut by 5 bases, the J end by 0 bases, with 5 bases between. The CDR3 reads CASSTHSYNEQFF. CDR3 sequence (DNA): TGTGCCAGCAGTACACACTCCTACAATGAGCAGTTCTTC.

V and J are TRBV7-2 and TRBJ1-2; D is possibly TRBD1 (6 bases). Trimming removed 1 base from V and 4 bases from J, with 10 bases in between. Germline CDR1 reads SGHTA; CDR2 reads FQGNSA. The CDR3 runs to 14 residues. CDR3 loop: CASSLGQAPYGYTF. CDR3 DNA: TGTGCCAGCAGCTTAGGACAGGCCCCCTATGGCTACACCTTC.

V is TRBV14 and J is TRBJ2-3; possibly TRBD1 for D (7 bases). The ends were cut back, 1 base at V and 8 bases at J, with 13 bases in the middle. Germline CDR1 and CDR2: SGHDN and FVKESK. The CDR3 extends over 14 amino acids. The CDR3 here is CASSQVSGGTTQYF. The CDR3 nucleotides read TGTGCCAGCAGCCAAGTGTCAGGGGGGACTACGCAGTATTTT.

This clonotype was found many times. The chain combines TRBV5-1 with TRBJ2-1; perhaps TRBD2 as D (6 bases). The CDR3 runs 14 residues. Germline CDR1 and CDR2: SGHRS and YFSETQ. V was clipped by 0 bases and J by 5 bases, with 9 bases between them. CDR3: CASSLVGSHNEQFF. The CDR3 DNA follows: TGCGCCAGCAGCTTGGTCGGGAGTCACAATGAGCAGTTCTTC.

Here the CDR3 DNA reads TGCAGGGAAGCGGGAGTAAGCAATGAGCAGTTCTTC. The encoded protein is CREAGVSNEQFF. V gene TRBV20-1 combines with J gene TRBJ2-1; 8 bases map to TRBD2. The CDR3 covers 12 residues. Germline assignment: CDR1 DFQATT and CDR2 SNEGSKA (reference sequence).

This clonotype was picked up a small number of times. The chain has TRBV20-1 and TRBJ1-2, with D tentatively TRBD1 (5 bases). The germline gives CDR1 DFQATT, CDR2 SNEGSKA (reference sequence). This CDR3 has 18 amino acids. Trimming pared 3 bases from V and 0 bases from J, leaving 23 bases between. As DNA, the CDR3 is TGCAGTGCTAGTGGAAACAGGATCACGTCTAGGGCTAACTATGGCTACACCTTC. The encoded protein is CSASGNRITSRANYGYTF.

This clonotype was recorded a few times. CDR3 DNA sequence: TGTGCCAGCAGCCCAAACAAGGAGAACACTGAAGCTTTCTTT. Protein product: CASSPNKENTEAFF. The chain has TRBV6-1 and TRBJ1-1, with D hard to call. Looked up from germline, CDR1 is MNHNS and CDR2 is SASEGT. The CDR3 has 14 amino acids. Between the trimmed V and J ends, which lost 6 bases and 1 base, there was a span of 12 bases.

This clonotype was detected a few times. J is TRBJ2-7 and V is TRBV5-6, with 12 nucleotides matching TRBD2. The CDR3 runs 14 residues. CDR1 is SGHDT and CDR2 is YYEEEE in the germline V gene. With V trimmed by 7 bases and J by 5 bases, 7 bases remained unmatched. The CDR3 reads CASPLAGGPNEQYF. CDR3 DNA: TGTGCCAGCCCCCTAGCGGGAGGGCCAAACGAGCAGTACTTC.

This clonotype was recorded a few times. The chain has TRBV7-9 and TRBJ1-2, with 8 bases fitting TRBD1. Germline V CDR1 and CDR2: SEHNR, FQNEAQ (reference sequence). V shed 10 bases, J shed 5 bases, and the junction held 6 bases outside the gene matches. The CDR3 sequence is 12 residues long. The CDR3 DNA is TGTGCCACGAGTCAGGGGGCATATGGCTACACCTTC. Protein sequence: CATSQGAYGYTF.

This clonotype has a handful of counts. A read error may produce the germline difference seen at one junction end. The chain couples TRBV5-5 to TRBJ1-5; 11 nucleotides agree with TRBD1. The CDR3 loop spans 18 amino acids. Germline V gene lookup returns CDR1 SGHKS and CDR2 YYEKEE (reference sequence). In DNA, the CDR3 is TGTGTCAGCAGCAGCGAGGACAGGGGGCGAGGTAGCAATCAGCCCCAGCATTTT. This codes for CVSSSEDRGRGSNQPQHF.